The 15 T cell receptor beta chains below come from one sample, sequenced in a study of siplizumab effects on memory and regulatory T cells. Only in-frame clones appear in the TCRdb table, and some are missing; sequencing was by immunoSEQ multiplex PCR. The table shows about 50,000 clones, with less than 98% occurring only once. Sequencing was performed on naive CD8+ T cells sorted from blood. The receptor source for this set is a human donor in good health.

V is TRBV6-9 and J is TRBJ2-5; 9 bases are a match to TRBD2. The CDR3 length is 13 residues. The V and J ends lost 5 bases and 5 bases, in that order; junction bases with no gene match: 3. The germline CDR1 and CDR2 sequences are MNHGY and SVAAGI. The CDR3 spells CASSKTSGETQYF. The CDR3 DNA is TGTGCCAGCAGTAAGACTAGCGGCGAGACCCAGTACTTC.

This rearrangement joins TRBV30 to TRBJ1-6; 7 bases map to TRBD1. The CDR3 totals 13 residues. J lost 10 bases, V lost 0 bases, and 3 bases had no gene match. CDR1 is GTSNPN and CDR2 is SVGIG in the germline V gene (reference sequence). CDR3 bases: TGTGCCTGGAGTGTACAGGGGATCTCACCCCTCCACTTT. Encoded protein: CAWSVQGISPLHF.

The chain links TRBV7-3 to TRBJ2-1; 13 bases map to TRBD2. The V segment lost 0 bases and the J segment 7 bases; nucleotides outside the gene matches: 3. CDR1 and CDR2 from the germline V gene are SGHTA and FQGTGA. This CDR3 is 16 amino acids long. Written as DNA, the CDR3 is TGTGCCAGCAGCTTAACTCCGGGACTAGCGGGAAATGAGCAGTTCTTC. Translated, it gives CASSLTPGLAGNEQFF.

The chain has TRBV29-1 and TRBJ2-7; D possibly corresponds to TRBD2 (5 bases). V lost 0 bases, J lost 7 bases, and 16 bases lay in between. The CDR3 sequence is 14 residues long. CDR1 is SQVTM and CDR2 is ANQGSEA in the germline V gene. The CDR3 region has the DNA TGCAGCGTTGAAGATGGTAAAGGACGCGGGGAGCAGTACTTC. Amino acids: CSVEDGKGRGEQYF.

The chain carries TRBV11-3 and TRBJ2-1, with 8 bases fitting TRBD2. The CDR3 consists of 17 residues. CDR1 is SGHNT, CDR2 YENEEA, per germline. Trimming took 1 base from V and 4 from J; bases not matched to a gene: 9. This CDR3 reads CASSLVQIAGSYNEQFF. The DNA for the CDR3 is TGTGCCAGCAGCTTAGTCCAAATAGCGGGGTCTTACAATGAGCAGTTCTTC.

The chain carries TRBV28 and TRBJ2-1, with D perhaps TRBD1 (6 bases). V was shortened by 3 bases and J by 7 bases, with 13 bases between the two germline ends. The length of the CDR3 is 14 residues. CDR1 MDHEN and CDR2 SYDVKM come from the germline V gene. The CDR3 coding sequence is TGTGCCAGCAGTTTTAGGACAGAAAGAAATGAGCAGTTCTTC. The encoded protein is CASSFRTERNEQFF.

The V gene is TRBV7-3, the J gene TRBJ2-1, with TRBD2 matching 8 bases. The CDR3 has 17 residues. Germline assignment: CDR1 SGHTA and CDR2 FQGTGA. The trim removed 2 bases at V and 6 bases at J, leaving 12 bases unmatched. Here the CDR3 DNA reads TGTGCCAGCAGCTTAGGCGAAGCGGGAGTGCCTAGCAATGAGCAGTTCTTC. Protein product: CASSLGEAGVPSNEQFF.

In DNA form, the CDR3 reads TGCAGCGGGACGGATTACAATGAGCAGTTCTTC. Translating gives CSGTDYNEQFF. The gene calls are TRBV29-1 and TRBJ2-1, with no clear D. V was cut by 7 bases and J by 4 bases, with 8 bases left in between. Germline lookup yields CDR1 SQVTM and CDR2 ANQGSEA. This CDR3 comprises 11 residues.

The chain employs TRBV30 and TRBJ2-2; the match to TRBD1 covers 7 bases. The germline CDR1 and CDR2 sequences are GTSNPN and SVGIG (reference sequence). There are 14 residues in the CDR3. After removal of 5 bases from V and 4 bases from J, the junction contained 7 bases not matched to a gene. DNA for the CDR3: TGTGCCTGGTGGACAGGTATGAGCACCGGGGAGCTGTTTTTT. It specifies CAWWTGMSTGELFF. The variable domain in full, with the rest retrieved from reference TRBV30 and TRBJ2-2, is SQTIHQWPATLVQPVGSPLSLECTVEGTSNPNLYWYRQAAGRGLQLLFYSVGIGQISSEVPQNLSASRPQDRQFILSSKKLLLSDSGFYLCAWWTGMSTGELFFGEGSRLTVL.

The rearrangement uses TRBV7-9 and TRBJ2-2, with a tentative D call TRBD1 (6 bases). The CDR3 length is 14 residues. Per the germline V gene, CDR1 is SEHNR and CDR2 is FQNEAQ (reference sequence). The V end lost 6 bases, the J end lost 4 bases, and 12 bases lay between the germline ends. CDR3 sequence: CASRTGSSTGELFF. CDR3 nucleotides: TGTGCCAGCAGGACAGGTTCCTCCACCGGGGAGCTGTTTTTT.

The CDR3 region is CSVIGTGGGDEKLFF. In DNA form, the CDR3 reads TGCAGCGTAATCGGGACAGGGGGCGGGGATGAAAAACTGTTTTTT. V and J are TRBV29-1 and TRBJ1-4; 12 bases fit TRBD1. Germline assignment: CDR1 SQVTM and CDR2 ANQGSEA. CDR3 length equals 15 residues. J was trimmed by 6 bases and V by 6 bases; bases with no gene match: 8.

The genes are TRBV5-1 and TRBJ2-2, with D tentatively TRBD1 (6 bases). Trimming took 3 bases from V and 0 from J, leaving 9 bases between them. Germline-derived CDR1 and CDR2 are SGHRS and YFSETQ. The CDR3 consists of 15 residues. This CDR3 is CASSYRDTNTGELFF. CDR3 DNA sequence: TGCGCCAGCAGCTACAGGGACACGAACACCGGGGAGCTGTTTTTT.

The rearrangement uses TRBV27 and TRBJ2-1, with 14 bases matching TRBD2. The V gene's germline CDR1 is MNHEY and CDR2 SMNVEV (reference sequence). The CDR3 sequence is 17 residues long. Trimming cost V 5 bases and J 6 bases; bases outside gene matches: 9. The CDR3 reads CASSPRLAGGYFNEQFF. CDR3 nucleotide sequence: TGTGCCAGCAGTCCAAGACTAGCGGGAGGGTATTTCAATGAGCAGTTCTTC.

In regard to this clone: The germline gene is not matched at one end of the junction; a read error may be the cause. The CDR3 DNA is TGTGCCAGCAGTCCCAGAGGGGTGGACCATGAGACCCAGTACTTC. This encodes CASSPRGVDHETQYF. The chain recombines TRBV27 with TRBJ2-5; tentatively, D is TRBD1 or TRBD2 (5 bases each). CDR1 is MNHEY, CDR2 SMNVEV, per germline (reference sequence). This CDR3 region has 15 residues.

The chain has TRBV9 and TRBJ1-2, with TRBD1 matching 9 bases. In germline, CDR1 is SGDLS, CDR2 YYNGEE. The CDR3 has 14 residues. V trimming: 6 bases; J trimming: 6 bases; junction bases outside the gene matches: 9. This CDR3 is CASTLQGASHGYTF. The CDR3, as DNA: TGTGCCAGCACCTTACAGGGGGCCTCTCATGGCTACACCTTC.